These 24 T cell receptor beta chains were sequenced from one sample in a study of T cell responses to AZD1222 COVID-19 vaccine. Profiling relied on immunoSEQ multiplex PCR, and the TCRdb table lists in-frame clones only, not all of them. The sample includes 65,000 to 100,000 clones, over 75% of them seen just once. This specimen consisted of peripheral blood, obtained on day 0 of AZD1222 vaccination. The origin of the receptors is an adult in good health.

V is TRBV19 and J is TRBJ1-6; 9 bases map to TRBD1. The junction had 5 bases not matched to a gene; V was cut back by 4 bases and J by 10 bases. The CDR3 covers 14 residues. Germline V gives CDR1 LNHDA, CDR2 SQIVND (reference sequence). The CDR3 DNA reads as TGTGCCAGTAGTAAACAGGGGGCTGAGTCACCCCTCCACTTT. Translating it yields CASSKQGAESPLHF. Complete variable domain (other parts from reference TRBV19 and TRBJ1-6): DGGITQSPKYLFRKEGQNVTLSCEQNLNHDAMYWYRQDPGQGLRLIYYSQIVNDFQKGDIAEGYSVSREKKESFPLTVTSAQKNPTAFYLCASSKQGAESPLHFGNGTRLTVT.

The chain uses TRBV7-6 and TRBJ2-5, with a weak D call TRBD1 (6 bases). This CDR3 has 15 amino acids. Germline loops: CDR1 SGHVS, CDR2 FNYEAQ. Trimming left V 3 bases short and J 6 bases short, with 17 bases between. For the CDR3, the DNA is TGTGCCAGCAGCTTTGAACAGGGTTCGGGAAAGACCCAGTACTTC. Protein sequence: CASSFEQGSGKTQYF.

This sequence joins TRBV30 and TRBJ2-7, with a weak D call TRBD1 (6 bases). This CDR3 spans 17 amino acids. Germline V gene sequence: CDR1 GTSNPN, CDR2 SVGIG (reference sequence). V was pared by 0 bases and J by 5 bases, with 23 bases between. The CDR3 DNA follows: TGTGCCTGGAGTGTGGAGCAACTACAGGGCCATACCCACGAGCAGTACTTC. Its protein is CAWSVEQLQGHTHEQYF.

V usage is TRBV3-1 (or the pseudogene TRBV3-2) and J usage is TRBJ1-2, with D maybe TRBD1 (6 bases). V was trimmed by 4 bases and J by 4 bases, leaving 19 bases between them. The CDR3 contains 16 residues. In germline, CDR1 is LGHDT, CDR2 YNNKEL (reference sequence). The CDR3 spells CASSPSLGGALYGYTF. DNA for the CDR3: TGTGCCAGCAGCCCCTCATTGGGGGGGGCTCTCTATGGCTACACCTTC.

The rearrangement joins TRBV5-8 to TRBJ1-6, with 7 positions matching TRBD1. From germline, CDR1 is SGHTS and CDR2 YDEGEE. The J segment lost 5 bases and the V segment lost 3 bases, leaving 5 bases of the junction unmatched. This CDR3 is built from 15 residues. The CDR3 here is CASSWGQPNNSPLHF. The CDR3 DNA reads TGTGCCAGCAGCTGGGGACAGCCAAATAATTCACCCCTCCACTTT. The full variable domain, in which reference TRBV5-8 and TRBJ1-6 provide the parts outside the CDR3, is EAGVTQSPTHLIKTRGQQATLRCSPISGHTSVYWYQQALGLGLQFLLWYDEGEERNRGNFPPRFSGRQFPNYSSELNVNALELEDSALYLCASSWGQPNNSPLHFGNGTRLTVT.

The rearrangement links TRBV18 to TRBJ2-1, with D possibly TRBD1 on 5 matching bases. The CDR3 length is 11 residues. Trimming pared 2 bases from V and 9 bases from J, leaving 5 bases between. CDR1 is KGHSH, CDR2 LQKENI, per germline. CDR3 in DNA: TGTGCCAGCTCACCAAGGGGTGAGCAGTTCTTC. Translated: CASSPRGEQFF.

As for this clone: This sample also contains other DNA sequences that code for the same CDR3. The genes are TRBV2 and TRBJ1-1, with D tentatively TRBD1 (6 bases). The V end lost 4 bases, the J end lost 3 bases, and 12 bases lay between the germline ends. There are 14 residues in the CDR3. Germline V gene lookup returns CDR1 SNHLY and CDR2 FYNNEI. The DNA of the CDR3 is TGTGCCAGCAGTGTTGAGGGGGAGGACACTGAAGCTTTCTTT. Residues: CASSVEGEDTEAFF.

J is TRBJ1-6 and V is TRBV5-4; D may be TRBD1 (5 bases). The V gene lost 0 bases and the J gene lost 7 bases, with 8 bases spanning the gap. The CDR3 length is 14 residues. CDR1 and CDR2 from the germline V gene are SGHNT and YYREEE (reference sequence). The CDR3 nucleotides are TGTGCCAGCAGCTTGGAGAAGGGGAATTCACCCCTCCACTTT. Protein sequence: CASSLEKGNSPLHF.

This clone was recorded once. The V call is TRBV6-6, the J call TRBJ1-1; D unresolved. The germline gives CDR1 MNHNY, CDR2 SVGAGI (reference sequence). V lost 4 bases and J lost 4, with 10 bases in between. This CDR3 has 13 amino acids. Written as DNA, the CDR3 is TGTGCCAGCAGTTCAGGAGAAGTCACTGAAGCTTTCTTT. Its protein is CASSSGEVTEAFF.

The rearrangement links TRBV11-3 to TRBJ2-1; TRBD2 matches 14 bases. There are 15 residues in the CDR3. Germline V gene sequence: CDR1 SGHNT, CDR2 YENEEA. V lost 5 bases, J lost 7 bases, and 4 bases stayed unmatched. The CDR3 nucleotides are TGTGCCAGCAGCCCGGGACTAGCGGGAGTGAATGAGCAGTTCTTC. Its protein product is CASSPGLAGVNEQFF.

The chain combines TRBV4-2 with TRBJ1-5; D possibly corresponds to TRBD1 (6 bases). V dropped 1 base and J dropped 5 bases, with 12 bases sitting between them. CDR1 and CDR2 (germline): LGHNA, YNFKEQ. The CDR3 covers 15 residues. CDR3 nucleotides: TGTGCCAGCAGCCAAGTGAGGGGGGGACATCAGCCCCAGCATTTT. It codes for CASSQVRGGHQPQHF.

The chain couples TRBV7-2 to TRBJ2-3; D is uncertain. Germline V CDR1 and CDR2: SGHTA, FQGNSA. This CDR3 region has 13 residues. V gave up 1 base and J gave up 5 bases, with 7 bases separating them. CDR3 nucleotides: TGTGCCAGCAGCTTAGTTGGGGTAGATACGCAGTATTTT. It encodes CASSLVGVDTQYF.

This clone showed up just a few times. V gene TRBV4-1 combines with J gene TRBJ2-2; possibly TRBD1 or TRBD2 for D (6 bases each). The V gene's germline CDR1 is MGHRA and CDR2 YSYEKL. Trimming stripped 4 bases from V and 0 bases from J, with 12 bases between. The CDR3 runs to 16 residues. As DNA, the CDR3 is TGCGCCAGCAGCCTCGAAGGGGGGTCGAACACCGGGGAGCTGTTTTTT. Encoded protein: CASSLEGGSNTGELFF.

This sequence joins TRBV7-7 and TRBJ2-6, with 10 positions matching TRBD1. V shed 5 bases, J shed 0 bases, and the junction held 4 bases outside the gene matches. The CDR3 is 17 residues long. Per the germline V gene, CDR1 is SSHAT and CDR2 is FNYEAQ (reference sequence). Here the CDR3 DNA reads TGTGCCAGCAGCCCGGGACAGGGGTTCTCTGGGGCCAACGTCCTGACTTTC. Translation gives CASSPGQGFSGANVLTF.

In its sample, this clone was seen a few times. V and J are TRBV6-5 and TRBJ2-5, with 9 bases identical to TRBD1. Germline V gives CDR1 MNHEY, CDR2 SVGAGI. The CDR3 is 14 residues long. Losses at the gene ends were 6 bases for V and 5 bases for J; bases not matched to a gene: 7. CDR3 amino acids: CASRRDREMETQYF. The CDR3 bases are TGTGCCAGCAGGCGGGACAGGGAGATGGAGACCCAGTACTTC.

The V and J genes are TRBV2 and TRBJ2-5; 7 bases fit TRBD2. The V segment lost 0 bases and the J segment 5 bases; nucleotides outside the gene matches: 0. The germline gives CDR1 SNHLY, CDR2 FYNNEI. This CDR3 contains 13 residues. The CDR3 DNA reads as TGTGCCAGCAGTGAAGCTAGCGGGGAGACCCAGTACTTC. It specifies CASSEASGETQYF.

V gene TRBV2 combines with J gene TRBJ1-1, with 9 nucleotides matching TRBD1. Germline V lookup: CDR1 SNHLY, CDR2 FYNNEI. The V and J ends lost 4 bases and 1 base, in that order; junction bases with no gene match: 1. The CDR3 sequence is 14 residues long. The chain's CDR3 is CASSGDRANTEAFF. DNA for the CDR3: TGTGCCAGCAGTGGGGACAGGGCGAACACTGAAGCTTTCTTT.

This sequence joins TRBV27 and TRBJ2-1; 10 bases align to TRBD1. The CDR3 contains 14 residues. Germline V gives CDR1 MNHEY, CDR2 SMNVEV (reference sequence). The V and J ends lost 1 base and 10 bases, in that order; junction bases with no gene match: 4. The DNA of the CDR3 is TGTGCCAGCAGTTTATGGGACAGGGGACGCGAGCAGTTCTTC. It yields the protein CASSLWDRGREQFF.

This rearrangement joins TRBV5-4 to TRBJ2-1, with D possibly being TRBD2 (5 bases). V lost 4 bases, J lost 1 base, and 15 bases lay in between. The CDR3 totals 16 residues. The germline V gene has CDR1 SGHNT and CDR2 YYREEE (reference sequence). DNA for the CDR3: TGTGCCAGCAGCCGTAGGCGAGCGGCTTCCTACAATGAGCAGTTCTTC. Translation: CASSRRRAASYNEQFF. Complete variable domain (other parts from reference TRBV5-4 and TRBJ2-1): ETGVTQSPTHLIKTRGQQVTLRCSSQSGHNTVSWYQQALGQGPQFIFQYYREEENGRGNFPPRFSGLQFPNYSSELNVNALELDDSALYLCASSRRRAASYNEQFFGPGTRLTVL.

The chain employs TRBV5-1 and TRBJ1-6, with D possibly being TRBD1 (5 bases). The CDR3 has 13 residues. Between the trimmed V and J ends, which lost 3 bases and 10 bases, there was a span of 11 bases. Germline CDR1 and CDR2: SGHRS and YFSETQ. The CDR3 loop reads CASSWDPRSPLHF. Here the CDR3 DNA reads TGCGCCAGCAGCTGGGACCCCAGGTCACCCCTCCACTTT.

This clone has more than one count but fewer than ten. This rearrangement joins TRBV3-1 (or the pseudogene TRBV3-2) to TRBJ1-4; TRBD1 agrees at 8 bases. The J segment lost 2 bases and the V segment lost 1 base, leaving 3 bases of the junction unmatched. The CDR3 totals 16 residues. Germline V gene sequence: CDR1 LGHDT, CDR2 YNNKEL (reference sequence). Here the CDR3 DNA reads TGTGCCAGCAGCCAAGGGAGGACAGGGACTAATGAAAAACTGTTTTTT. This translates into CASSQGRTGTNEKLFF.

This rearrangement joins TRBV7-2 to TRBJ1-1, with TRBD1 identical over 9 bases. The V and J ends lost 5 bases and 5 bases, in that order; junction bases with no gene match: 3. The CDR3 contains 13 residues. Germline CDR1 is SGHTA and CDR2 is FQGNSA. The CDR3 bases are TGTGCCAGCAGCGTAGGACAGGGGACTGAAGCTTTCTTT. Translated: CASSVGQGTEAFF. The variable domain in full, completed from reference TRBV7-2 and TRBJ1-1, reads GAGVSQSPSNKVTEKGKDVELRCDPISGHTALYWYRQSLGQGLEFLIYFQGNSAPDKSGLPSDRFSAERTGGSVSTLTIQRTQQEDSAVYLCASSVGQGTEAFFGQGTRLTVV.

The chain links TRBV18 to TRBJ2-1; TRBD2 aligns across 8 bases. Germline CDR1 is KGHSH and CDR2 is LQKENI. This CDR3 contains 16 residues. V lost 2 bases and J lost 8; bases outside the gene matches: 11. The CDR3 bases are TGTGCCAGCTCACCAGCCAGCGGGAGTTTGAGCGATGAGCAGTTCTTC. Encoded protein: CASSPASGSLSDEQFF.

The V and J genes are TRBV6-5 and TRBJ1-5; D remains unclear. Trimming took 4 bases from V and 6 from J, leaving 10 bases between them. This CDR3 comprises 13 residues. Germline V lookup: CDR1 MNHEY, CDR2 SVGAGI. The CDR3 nucleotides are TGTGCCAGCAGTTTTGTGGCTAGTCAGCCCCAGCATTTT. It encodes CASSFVASQPQHF.